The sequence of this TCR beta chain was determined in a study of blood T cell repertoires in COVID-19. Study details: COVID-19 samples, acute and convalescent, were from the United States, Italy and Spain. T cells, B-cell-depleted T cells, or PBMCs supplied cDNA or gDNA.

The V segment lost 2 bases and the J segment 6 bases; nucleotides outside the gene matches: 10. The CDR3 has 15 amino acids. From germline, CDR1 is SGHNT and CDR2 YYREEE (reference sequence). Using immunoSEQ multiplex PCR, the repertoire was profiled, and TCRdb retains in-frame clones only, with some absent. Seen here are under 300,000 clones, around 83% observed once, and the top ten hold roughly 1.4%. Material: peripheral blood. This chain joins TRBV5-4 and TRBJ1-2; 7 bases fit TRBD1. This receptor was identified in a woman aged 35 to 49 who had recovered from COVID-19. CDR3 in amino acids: CASSFPTGTDHGYTF. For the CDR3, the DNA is TGTGCCAGCAGCTTCCCTACCGGGACAGACCATGGCTACACCTTC. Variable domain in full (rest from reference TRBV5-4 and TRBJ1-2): ETGVTQSPTHLIKTRGQQVTLRCSSQSGHNTVSWYQQALGQGPQFIFQYYREEENGRGNFPPRFSGLQFPNYSSELNVNALELDDSALYLCASSFPTGTDHGYTFGSGTRLTVV.